The 18 T cell receptor beta chains below come from one sample, sequenced in a study of cytomegalovirus exposure and HLA in healthy donors (dated by TCRdb to the late 2010s). Libraries came from the immunoSEQ multiplex PCR assay. The multiplex PCR relied on a mix of 60 forward primers for TCR Vbeta segments and 13 reverse primers for TCR Jbeta segments. The table comes from immuneACCESS by way of TCRdb, which keeps in-frame sequences with V and J called. Part of the clones is missing from these tables; in studies checked, under half for an unresolved V gene and the rest for unknown reasons. Across this sample there are approximately 97,000 clones, with around 63% seen only once. The ten largest clones represent under 5.5% of the sample. Specimen: PBMCs. The receptors were gathered from a human donor in good health.

The chain recombines TRBV30 with TRBJ2-5, with no clear D. The CDR3 has 13 amino acids. Germline lookup yields CDR1 GTSNPN and CDR2 SVGIG (reference sequence). Trimming pared 0 bases from V and 4 bases from J, leaving 9 bases between. CDR3 residues: CAWSVGWAETQYF. CDR3 sequence (DNA): TGTGCCTGGAGTGTCGGTTGGGCAGAGACCCAGTACTTC.

The chain has TRBV19 and TRBJ2-1; 9 nucleotides match TRBD2. Germline assignment: CDR1 LNHDA and CDR2 SQIVND (reference sequence). The CDR3 has 13 amino acids. Unmatched junction bases numbered 3, after V lost 8 bases and J lost 4 bases. The CDR3 nucleotides read TGTGCCAGTTGCGCGGGAGGGTACAATGAGCAGTTCTTC. It translates to CASCAGGYNEQFF.

Concerning this clone itself: An end of the junction differs from the germline gene, which may be a read error. This sequence joins TRBV19 and TRBJ1-2; D gene uncertain. The CDR3 is 13 amino acids. Germline CDR1 reads LNHDA; CDR2 reads SQIVND (reference sequence). The CDR3 here is CASRIGQFNGYTF. DNA for the CDR3: TGTGCCAGTAGAATAGGCCAGTTTAATGGCTACACCTTC.

The chain has TRBV30 and TRBJ2-7, with D possibly TRBD1 on 5 matching bases. CDR3 length: 13 residues. V gave up 2 bases and J gave up 0 bases, with 8 bases separating them. Looked up from germline, CDR1 is GTSNPN and CDR2 is SVGIG (reference sequence). The CDR3 DNA reads TGTGCCTGGAGTAAGGGGATCTCCTACGAGCAGTACTTC. Protein sequence: CAWSKGISYEQYF.

This sequence joins TRBV7-2 and TRBJ2-2; no clear D gene. CDR1 is SGHTA, CDR2 FQGNSA, per germline. CDR3 length: 15 amino acids. The ends were cut back, 2 bases at V and 0 bases at J, with 7 bases in the middle. The DNA of the CDR3 is TGTGCCAGCAGCTTAACTTTTTCGAACACCGGGGAGCTGTTTTTT. Its translation: CASSLTFSNTGELFF.

This clone has only one observation. The chain recombines TRBV19 with TRBJ2-1, with D possibly being TRBD2 (6 bases). The CDR3 has 16 amino acids. Germline values: CDR1 LNHDA, CDR2 SQIVND (reference sequence). V was shortened by 5 bases and J by 4 bases, with 18 bases between the two germline ends. The CDR3 region has the DNA TGTGCCAGTAGTGCAGCGGGTCCCTCGGGGTACAATGAGCAGTTCTTC. It encodes CASSAAGPSGYNEQFF. Combining the CDR3 with reference TRBV19 and TRBJ2-1 gives the whole variable domain DGGITQSPKYLFRKEGQNVTLSCEQNLNHDAMYWYRQDPGQGLRLIYYSQIVNDFQKGDIAEGYSVSREKKESFPLTVTSAQKNPTAFYLCASSAAGPSGYNEQFFGPGTRLTVL.

The V and J genes are TRBV5-6 and TRBJ2-2, with 7 bases that match TRBD2. This CDR3 is 16 amino acids long. After removal of 1 base from V and 5 bases from J, the junction contained 8 bases not matched to a gene. The germline CDR1 and CDR2 sequences are SGHDT and YYEEEE. In DNA form, the CDR3 reads TGTGCCAGCAGCTTGCCGGCGGGAGTTAGAACCGGGGAGCTGTTTTTT. This sequence encodes CASSLPAGVRTGELFF.

V and J are TRBV7-9 and TRBJ2-3; D not resolved. Germline V gene data show CDR1 as SEHNR and CDR2 as FQNEAQ (reference sequence). This CDR3 is 12 amino acids long. Between the trimmed V and J ends, which lost 0 bases and 5 bases, there was a span of 3 bases. This CDR3 reads CASSLARDTQYF. As DNA, the CDR3 is TGTGCCAGCAGCTTAGCTAGAGATACGCAGTATTTT. Combining the CDR3 with reference TRBV7-9 and TRBJ2-3 gives the whole variable domain DTGVSQNPRHKITKRGQNVTFRCDPISEHNRLYWYRQTLGQGPEFLTYFQNEAQLEKSRLLSDRFSAERPKGSFSTLEIQRTEQGDSAMYLCASSLARDTQYFGPGTRLTVL.

The rearrangement uses TRBV28 and TRBJ2-7; the match to TRBD2 covers 8 bases. V shed 1 base, J shed 6 bases, and the junction held 5 bases outside the gene matches. The CDR3 contains 14 residues. The germline V gene has CDR1 MDHEN and CDR2 SYDVKM. The CDR3 protein is CASSLSGRVLEQYF. The CDR3 DNA reads TGTGCCAGCAGTTTATCCGGGAGGGTTCTCGAGCAGTACTTC.

The genes are TRBV30 and TRBJ2-3, with D maybe TRBD1 (6 bases). The germline CDR1 and CDR2 sequences are GTSNPN and SVGIG (reference sequence). CDR3 length: 16 residues. Between the trimmed V and J ends, which lost 3 bases and 3 bases, there was a span of 19 bases. CDR3 in amino acids: CAWRGDQNRATDTQYF. The CDR3, as DNA: TGTGCCTGGAGGGGAGATCAGAACAGGGCGACAGATACGCAGTATTTT.

In this sample, this clone turned up once. The rearrangement joins TRBV19 to TRBJ2-2; possibly TRBD1 for D (6 bases). Germline V gene data show CDR1 as LNHDA and CDR2 as SQIVND (reference sequence). This CDR3 has 15 residues. Trimming cost V 5 bases and J 1 base, with 11 bases left between them. The CDR3 region is CASSPSGQNTGELFF. The CDR3 DNA reads TGTGCCAGTAGTCCCTCGGGACAGAACACCGGGGAGCTGTTTTTT.

This clone appeared a few times. The rearrangement joins TRBV6-5 to TRBJ1-6, with D possibly TRBD1 on 6 matching bases. CDR1 and CDR2 from the germline V gene are MNHEY and SVGAGI. V lost 0 bases, J lost 1 base, and 7 bases lay in between. The CDR3 is 16 residues long. The CDR3 region is CASSYSQGSYNSPLHF. In nucleotides, the CDR3 is TGTGCCAGCAGTTACTCCCAGGGGTCCTATAATTCACCCCTCCACTTT.

This chain links TRBV6-1 with TRBJ1-5; 10 bases fit TRBD1. The J segment lost 7 bases and the V segment lost 1 base, leaving 7 bases of the junction unmatched. Germline values: CDR1 MNHNS, CDR2 SASEGT. The CDR3 covers 16 residues. The CDR3 DNA reads as TGTGCCAGCAGTGAAGATGCCGGGACAGGGGCCCAGCCCCAGCATTTT. This encodes CASSEDAGTGAQPQHF.

This clone was counted a few times. The chain uses TRBV4-1 and TRBJ2-7; no clear D. The CDR3 contains 12 residues. Trimming removed 1 base at V and 3 bases at J, with 4 bases between. Per the germline V gene, CDR1 is MGHRA and CDR2 is YSYEKL. CDR3 sequence reads: CASSQAGYEQYF. The CDR3 DNA reads TGCGCCAGCAGCCAAGCAGGCTACGAGCAGTACTTC.

This clone has a handful of counts. An end of the junction does not agree with germline; a read error may underlie this. V gene TRBV27 combines with J gene TRBJ2-7; 7 nucleotides match TRBD1. There are 9 residues in the CDR3. Germline CDR1 is MNHEY and CDR2 is SMNVEV (reference sequence). This CDR3 reads CASSQGQNF. The CDR3 DNA reads as TGTGCCAGCAGCCAGGGACAGAACTTC.

J is TRBJ1-5 and V is TRBV6-1; 8 bases fit TRBD1. This CDR3 comprises 14 residues. CDR1 and CDR2 from the germline V gene are MNHNS and SASEGT. The J segment lost 6 bases and the V segment lost 1 base, leaving 2 bases of the junction unmatched. CDR3 bases: TGTGCCAGCAGTGAAGGGACAGGGTTTCAGCCCCAGCATTTT. Protein sequence: CASSEGTGFQPQHF.

The chain uses TRBV28 and TRBJ1-1; possibly TRBD1 for D (6 bases). Trimming took 3 bases from V and 5 from J, leaving 13 bases between them. Germline V gene lookup returns CDR1 MDHEN and CDR2 SYDVKM. CDR3 length: 14 amino acids. The CDR3 is CASSFRGFSTEAFF. The DNA of the CDR3 is TGTGCCAGCAGTTTCAGGGGCTTTTCGACTGAAGCTTTCTTT. The full variable domain, rest sourced from reference TRBV28 and TRBJ1-1, is DVKVTQSSRYLVKRTGEKVFLECVQDMDHENMFWYRQDPGLGLRLIYFSYDVKMKEKGDIPEGYSVSREKKERFSLILESASTNQTSMYLCASSFRGFSTEAFFGQGTRLTVV.

The chain is built from TRBV5-5 and TRBJ2-5; 8 bases fit TRBD1. The CDR3 sequence is 16 residues long. CDR1 and CDR2 (germline): SGHKS, YYEKEE (reference sequence). Trimming at V came to 4 bases and at J to 4 bases, leaving 12 bases not matched to a gene. The CDR3 sequence is CASSPTVTGGLETQYF. CDR3 bases: TGTGCCAGCAGCCCAACCGTAACAGGGGGTCTAGAGACCCAGTACTTC.